A selection of T cell receptor beta chains follows, all from one sample in a study of Ad26.COV2.S vaccination and SARS-CoV-2 variants. Some clones are missing from TCRdb's copy, which holds only in-frame ones; the method was immunoSEQ multiplex PCR. Among just over 350,000 clones, around 90% were seen once, and the ten largest hold roughly 3.9%. Material: peripheral blood, obtained after recovery from COVID-19. The receptors shown here come from a human donor who had recovered from COVID-19. Each CDR3 is given with its conserved first and last residue. D genes are given only for firm matches. Clone size is not always given. Where it is, it says once, few, many or a class for expanded clones.

CDR3nt	CDR3aa	abundance	v_gene	j_gene	d_gene
TGTGCCAGCAACTCCAACCTTGACGACAACGAGGGGGCTTTCTTT	CASNSNLDDNEGAFF	.	TRBV27	TRBJ1-1	.
TGTGCCAGCAGTTTTGGTCCCCCTACTAACTATGGCTACACCTTC	CASSFGPPTNYGYTF	.	TRBV27	TRBJ1-2	.
TGTGCCAGCAGCTTAGGTGGAAGCGGGGCGACCCAAGAGACCCAGTACTTC	CASSLGGSGATQETQYF	.	TRBV7-2	TRBJ2-5	TRBD2
TGTGCCAGCAGCCGCAGGGACACCGGGGAGCTGTTTTTT	CASSRRDTGELFF	.	TRBV7-6	TRBJ2-2	.
TGTGCCAGCTCACCAACTCGGACAGGGGCCGACACCGGGGAGCTGTTTTTT	CASSPTRTGADTGELFF	.	TRBV18	TRBJ2-2	TRBD1
TGTGCCAGCAGCTTGGATCCAGACCCTAGCACAGATACGCAGTATTTT	CASSLDPDPSTDTQYF	.	TRBV5-4	TRBJ2-3	.
TGTGCCAGCAGTTTATCAGTAGTCGAAGCTTTCTTT	CASSLSVVEAFF	.	TRBV12-3/TRBV12-4	TRBJ1-1	.
TGTGCCAGCAGGGGGAACGTCCTGACTTTC	CASRGNVLTF	.	TRBV12-3/TRBV12-4	TRBJ2-6	.
TGTGCCAGCAGCGCCATCTCTAGCGGTACGCAGTATTTT	CASSAISSGTQYF	.	TRBV9	TRBJ2-3	TRBD2
TGTGCCAGCAGCCCAATGGGGTCCGTAGCTTTCTTT	CASSPMGSVAFF	.	TRBV7-9	TRBJ1-1	.
TGTGCCAGCAGTGGGACAGGGGCTGACGGCTACACCTTC	CASSGTGADGYTF	.	TRBV2	TRBJ1-2	TRBD1
TGTGCCAGCAGCTTAGGCCTACGGGTGTTCAGGGGGCTCACTGAAGCTTTCTTT	CASSLGLRVFRGLTEAFF	.	TRBV13	TRBJ1-1	TRBD1
TGTGCCTCAAGGGAGGACGCAACCGGGGAGCTGTTTTTT	CASREDATGELFF	.	TRBV11-3	TRBJ2-2	.
TGCGCCAGCAGCTTAAAACAGGGGACCACTGAAGCTTTCTTT	CASSLKQGTTEAFF	.	TRBV5-1	TRBJ1-1	TRBD1
TGTGCCAGCAGCTTAGAGCTACGGTACAATGAGCAGTTCTTC	CASSLELRYNEQFF	.	TRBV7-9	TRBJ2-1	.
TGTGCCAGCAGCGCAGGACCACAGGGAGGCGAGCAGTACTTC	CASSAGPQGGEQYF	.	TRBV9	TRBJ2-7	.
TGTGCCAGCAACCCCAGCGGGGGGACCTACACAGATACGCAGTATTTT	CASNPSGGTYTDTQYF	.	TRBV27	TRBJ2-3	TRBD2
TGTGCCGGTTCAGGGGGTAAAAACATTCAGTACTTC	CAGSGGKNIQYF	.	TRBV6-6	TRBJ2-4	TRBD1
TGTGCCAGCAGCACCCAGGGTAACACTGAAGCTTTCTTT	CASSTQGNTEAFF	.	TRBV7-9	TRBJ1-1	.
TGTGCCAGCAGCGTAGGAGGGGCGAGTGAGCAGTTCTTC	CASSVGGASEQFF	.	TRBV9	TRBJ2-1	.
TGTGCCAGCATCGGCTGGAATCGGGATGGCTACACCTTC	CASIGWNRDGYTF	.	TRBV28	TRBJ1-2	.
TGTGCCAGCAGGCCCACGGTCCCGACTAATTCACCCCTCCACTTT	CASRPTVPTNSPLHF	few	TRBV2	TRBJ1-6	.
TGTGCCAGCAGCCAAGAAGACTGGACAGGGGTTGAAAAACTGTTTTTT	CASSQEDWTGVEKLFF	.	TRBV3-1/TRBV3-2	TRBJ1-4	TRBD1
TGCGCCAGCAGCTTGGCATCCAGGACCCTTAACTATGGCTACACCTTC	CASSLASRTLNYGYTF	.	TRBV5-1	TRBJ1-2	.
TGTGCCGGCAAGGACACCTCCTACAATGAGCAGTTCTTC	CAGKDTSYNEQFF	.	TRBV2	TRBJ2-1	.
TGCAGTGCTAGTTGGACGCCAGATACGCAGTATTTT	CSASWTPDTQYF	.	TRBV20-1	TRBJ2-3	.
TGTGCCAGTAGTACGACAGGGGGTGGGCAGCCCCAGCATTTT	CASSTTGGGQPQHF	.	TRBV19	TRBJ1-5	TRBD1
TGTGCCAGCAGTTTAGTCAATTCACCCCTCCACTTT	CASSLVNSPLHF	.	TRBV27	TRBJ1-6	.
TGTGCCAGCAGCGAACAGGGAGACACTGAAGCTTTCTTT	CASSEQGDTEAFF	.	TRBV11-2	TRBJ1-1	.
TGTGCCAGCTCTTATAGCGGGGGCCGGGGCGAGCAGTACTTC	CASSYSGGRGEQYF	.	TRBV19	TRBJ2-7	TRBD2
TGTGCCAGCAATACAGGGGGCCAAGAGACCCAGTACTTC	CASNTGGQETQYF	.	TRBV6-1	TRBJ2-5	TRBD1
TGCGCCAGCAGCTCTGGGACTTCCCGCACAGATACGCAGTATTTT	CASSSGTSRTDTQYF	once	TRBV5-1	TRBJ2-3	.
TGTGCCAGCAGCTTGGGGTTATCATCGGGGGGGGCTAGCTACGAGCAGTACTTC	CASSLGLSSGGASYEQYF	.	TRBV5-4	TRBJ2-7	TRBD2
TGTGCCAGCGACCTGGGACAGGGAATTGAAGCTTTCTTT	CASDLGQGIEAFF	.	TRBV2	TRBJ1-1	TRBD1
TGTGCCAGTAGTATAGAGTCTAATCAGCCCCAGCATTTT	CASSIESNQPQHF	.	TRBV19	TRBJ1-5	.
TGTGCCAGCAAGGACATAAAAACCCCAGATAGCAATCAGCCCCAGCATTTT	CASKDIKTPDSNQPQHF	.	TRBV27	TRBJ1-5	.
TGTGCCAGCAGCGCCGGGACAGGAAGGAATCAGCCCCAGCATTTT	CASSAGTGRNQPQHF	.	TRBV5-6	TRBJ1-5	TRBD1
TGTGCCAGCAGCTTGGTGGGTAGCTCTGGAAACACCATATATTTT	CASSLVGSSGNTIYF	.	TRBV7-2	TRBJ1-3	.
TGTGCCAGCAGCTTAGATTCGGGGATGCACGAGCAGTACTTC	CASSLDSGMHEQYF	.	TRBV7-9	TRBJ2-7	.
TGTGCCAGCAGCTCTTCCGGGACTAGCGGAGGTCCTTACACCGGGGAGCTGTTTTTT	CASSSSGTSGGPYTGELFF	.	TRBV7-6	TRBJ2-2	TRBD2
TGCGCCAGCAGCTTGGCAGGGGACCCTAACTATGGCTACACCTTC	CASSLAGDPNYGYTF	.	TRBV5-1	TRBJ1-2	.
TGTGCCAGCAGCTTTCTGGGTAGCCAAGAGACCCAGTACTTC	CASSFLGSQETQYF	.	TRBV13	TRBJ2-5	.
TGCGCCAGCAGCTTGAGGGTTTGGGAAAACACCGGGGAGCTGTTTTTT	CASSLRVWENTGELFF	.	TRBV5-1	TRBJ2-2	.
TGTGCCACCAGAGAAACAGGGGAAGAGTTCACTGAAGCTTTCTTT	CATRETGEEFTEAFF	.	TRBV24-1	TRBJ1-1	TRBD1
TGTGCCAGCAGTCCAACAGGGGGCGACACTGAAGCTTTCTTT	CASSPTGGDTEAFF	.	TRBV2	TRBJ1-1	TRBD1
TGTGCCAGTAGTATCCCCCCTCCGATGCTTAACTATGGCTACACCTTC	CASSIPPPMLNYGYTF	.	TRBV19	TRBJ1-2	.
TGTGCCAGTAGTATAGCCGAACTAGCACCCACCTACAATGAGCAGTTCTTC	CASSIAELAPTYNEQFF	.	TRBV19	TRBJ2-1	.
TGTGCCACCAGCAGGGGACTAGCGGGGGCCCTTCTGGGGGATGAGCAGTTCTTC	CATSRGLAGALLGDEQFF	.	TRBV15	TRBJ2-1	TRBD2
TGCGCCAGCAGCCAAAGAGACAGGGGCACCGGGGAGCTGTTTTTT	CASSQRDRGTGELFF	.	TRBV4-1	TRBJ2-2	TRBD1
TGTGCCAGCAGTTTTCAGGGGAACACTGAAGCTTTCTTT	CASSFQGNTEAFF	.	TRBV28	TRBJ1-1	.
TGTGCCAGCAGCTCGGGACGGCCTGAAGCTTTCTTT	CASSSGRPEAFF	.	TRBV7-2	TRBJ1-1	.
TGTGCCAGCAGCTTGGGGTTTGCACAGGGAGAAGAGACCCAGTACTTC	CASSLGFAQGEETQYF	.	TRBV5-6	TRBJ2-5	.